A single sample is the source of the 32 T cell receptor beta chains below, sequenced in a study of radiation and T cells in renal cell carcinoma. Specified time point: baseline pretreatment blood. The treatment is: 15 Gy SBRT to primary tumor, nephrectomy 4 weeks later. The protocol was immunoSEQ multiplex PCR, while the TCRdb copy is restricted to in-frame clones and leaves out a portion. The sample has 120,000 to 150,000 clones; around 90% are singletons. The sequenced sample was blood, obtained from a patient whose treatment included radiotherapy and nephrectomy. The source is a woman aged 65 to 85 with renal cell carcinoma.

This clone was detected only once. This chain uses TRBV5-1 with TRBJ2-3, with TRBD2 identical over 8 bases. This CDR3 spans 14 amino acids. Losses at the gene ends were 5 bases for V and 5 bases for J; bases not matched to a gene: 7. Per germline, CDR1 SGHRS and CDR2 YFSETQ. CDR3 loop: CASSKGTSGDTQYF. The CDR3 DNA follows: TGCGCCAGCAGTAAAGGGACTAGTGGAGATACGCAGTATTTT.

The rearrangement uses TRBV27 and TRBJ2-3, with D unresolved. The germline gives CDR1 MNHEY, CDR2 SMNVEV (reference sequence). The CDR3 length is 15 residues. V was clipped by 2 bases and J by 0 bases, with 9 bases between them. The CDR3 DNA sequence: TGTGCCAGCAGTTTACAAGCACCAAGCACAGATACGCAGTATTTT. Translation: CASSLQAPSTDTQYF.

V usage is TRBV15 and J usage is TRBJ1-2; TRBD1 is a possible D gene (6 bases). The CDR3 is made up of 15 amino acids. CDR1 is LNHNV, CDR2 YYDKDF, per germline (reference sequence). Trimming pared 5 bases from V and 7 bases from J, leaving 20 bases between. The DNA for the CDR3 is TGTGCCACCAGCGCCACAGGGAGTCACATCGGTGGCTACACCTTC. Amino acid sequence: CATSATGSHIGGYTF. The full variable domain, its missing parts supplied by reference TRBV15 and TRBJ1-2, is DAMVIQNPRYQVTQFGKPVTLSCSQTLNHNVMYWYQQKSSQAPKLLFHYYDKDFNNEADTPDNFQSRRPNTSFCFLDIRSPGLGDTAMYLCATSATGSHIGGYTFGSGTRLTVV.

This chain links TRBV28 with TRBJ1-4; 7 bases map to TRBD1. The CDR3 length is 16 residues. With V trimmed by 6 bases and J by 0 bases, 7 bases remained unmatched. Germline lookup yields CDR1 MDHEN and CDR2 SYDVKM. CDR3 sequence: CASRYGTVATNEKLFF. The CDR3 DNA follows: TGTGCCAGCAGGTACGGGACAGTAGCAACTAATGAAAAACTGTTTTTT.

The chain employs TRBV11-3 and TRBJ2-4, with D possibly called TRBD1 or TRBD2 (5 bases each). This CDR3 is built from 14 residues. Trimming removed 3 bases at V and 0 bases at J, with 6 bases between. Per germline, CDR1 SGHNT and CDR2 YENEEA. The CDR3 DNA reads TGTGCCAGCAGCTTGAGGGGAGCCAAAAACATTCAGTACTTC. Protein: CASSLRGAKNIQYF.

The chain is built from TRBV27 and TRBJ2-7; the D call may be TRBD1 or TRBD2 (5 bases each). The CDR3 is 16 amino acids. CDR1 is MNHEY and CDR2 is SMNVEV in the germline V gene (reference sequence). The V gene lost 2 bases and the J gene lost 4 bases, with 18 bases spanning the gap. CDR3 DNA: TGTGCCAGCAGTTTAATTCGGGGCCCCCTTGCTTACGAGCAGTACTTC. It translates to CASSLIRGPLAYEQYF.

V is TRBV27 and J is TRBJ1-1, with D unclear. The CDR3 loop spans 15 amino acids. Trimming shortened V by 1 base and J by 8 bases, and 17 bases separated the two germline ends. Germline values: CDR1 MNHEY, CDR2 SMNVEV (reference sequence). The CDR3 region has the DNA TGTGCCAGCAGTTTATTCGTTGGTTCGGCCGGGGAAGCTTTCTTT. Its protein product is CASSLFVGSAGEAFF.

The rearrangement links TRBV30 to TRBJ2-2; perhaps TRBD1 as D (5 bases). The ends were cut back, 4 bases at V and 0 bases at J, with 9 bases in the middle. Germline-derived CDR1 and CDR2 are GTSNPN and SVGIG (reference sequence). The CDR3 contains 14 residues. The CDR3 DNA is TGTGCCTGGACCGGACAAGCGAACACCGGGGAGCTGTTTTTT. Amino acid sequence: CAWTGQANTGELFF.

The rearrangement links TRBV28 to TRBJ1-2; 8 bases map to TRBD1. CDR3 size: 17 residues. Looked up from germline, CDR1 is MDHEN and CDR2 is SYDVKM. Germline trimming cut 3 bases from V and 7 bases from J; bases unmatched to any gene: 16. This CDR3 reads CASSFFGTLQGASGYTF. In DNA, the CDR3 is TGTGCCAGCAGTTTTTTTGGTACTCTTCAGGGGGCCTCTGGCTACACCTTC.

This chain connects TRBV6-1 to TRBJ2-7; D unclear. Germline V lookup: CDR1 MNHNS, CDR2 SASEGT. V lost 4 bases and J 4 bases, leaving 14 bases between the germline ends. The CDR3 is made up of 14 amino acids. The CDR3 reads CASSVQLQGYEQYF. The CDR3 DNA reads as TGTGCCAGCAGTGTCCAGCTACAAGGGTACGAGCAGTACTTC.

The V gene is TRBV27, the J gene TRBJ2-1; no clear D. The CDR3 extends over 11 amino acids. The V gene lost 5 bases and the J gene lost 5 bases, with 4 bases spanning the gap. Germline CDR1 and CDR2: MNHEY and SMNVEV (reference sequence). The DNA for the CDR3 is TGTGCCAGCAGTCGCAACAATGAGCAGTTCTTC. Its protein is CASSRNNEQFF.

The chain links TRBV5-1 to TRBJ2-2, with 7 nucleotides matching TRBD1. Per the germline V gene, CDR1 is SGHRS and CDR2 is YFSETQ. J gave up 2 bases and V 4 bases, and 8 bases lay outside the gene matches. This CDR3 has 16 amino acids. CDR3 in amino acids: CASSPHTGANTGELFF. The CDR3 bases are TGCGCCAGCAGCCCCCATACAGGGGCCAACACCGGGGAGCTGTTTTTT.

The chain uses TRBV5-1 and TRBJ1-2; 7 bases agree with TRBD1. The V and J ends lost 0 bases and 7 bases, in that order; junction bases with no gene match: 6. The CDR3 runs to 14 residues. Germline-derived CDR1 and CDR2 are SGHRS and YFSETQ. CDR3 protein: CASSLELGGFGYTF. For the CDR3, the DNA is TGCGCCAGCAGCTTGGAGCTAGGGGGCTTTGGCTACACCTTC.

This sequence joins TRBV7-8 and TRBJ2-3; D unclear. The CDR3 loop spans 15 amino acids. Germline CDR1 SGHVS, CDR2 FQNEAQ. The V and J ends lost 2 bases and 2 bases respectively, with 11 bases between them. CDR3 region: CASSLSSRSTDTQYF. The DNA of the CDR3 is TGTGCCAGCAGCTTAAGTTCTAGGTCCACAGATACGCAGTATTTT. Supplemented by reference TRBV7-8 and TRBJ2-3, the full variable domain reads GAGVSQSPRYKVAKRGQDVALRCDPISGHVSLFWYQQALGQGPEFLTYFQNEAQLDKSGLPSDRFFAERPEGSVSTLKIQRTQQEDSAVYLCASSLSSRSTDTQYFGPGTRLTVL.

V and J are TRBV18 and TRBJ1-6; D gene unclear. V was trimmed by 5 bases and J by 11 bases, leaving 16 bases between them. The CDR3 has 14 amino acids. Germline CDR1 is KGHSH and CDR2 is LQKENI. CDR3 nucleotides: TGTGCCAGCTCAGAGACTGCCTTCGGGGCACCCCTCCACTTT. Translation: CASSETAFGAPLHF.

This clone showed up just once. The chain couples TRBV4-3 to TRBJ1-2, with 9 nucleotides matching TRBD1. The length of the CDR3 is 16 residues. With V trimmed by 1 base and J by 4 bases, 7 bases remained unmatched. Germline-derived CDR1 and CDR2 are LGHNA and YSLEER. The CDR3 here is CASSQGADRGGYGYTF. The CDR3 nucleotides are TGCGCCAGCAGCCAAGGGGCGGACAGGGGTGGCTATGGCTACACCTTC.

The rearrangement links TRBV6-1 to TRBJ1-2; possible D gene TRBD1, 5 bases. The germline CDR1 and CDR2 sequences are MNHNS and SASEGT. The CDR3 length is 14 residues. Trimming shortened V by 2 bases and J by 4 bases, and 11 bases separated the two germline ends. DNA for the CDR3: TGTGCCAGCAGTGAACGGGGACCGTCCTATGGCTACACCTTC. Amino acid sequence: CASSERGPSYGYTF.

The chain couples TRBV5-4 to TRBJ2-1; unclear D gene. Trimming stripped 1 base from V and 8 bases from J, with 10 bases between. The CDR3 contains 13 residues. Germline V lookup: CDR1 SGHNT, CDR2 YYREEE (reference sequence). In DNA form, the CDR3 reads TGTGCCAGCAGCTTGATTGGCGGCGATGAGCAGTTCTTC. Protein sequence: CASSLIGGDEQFF.

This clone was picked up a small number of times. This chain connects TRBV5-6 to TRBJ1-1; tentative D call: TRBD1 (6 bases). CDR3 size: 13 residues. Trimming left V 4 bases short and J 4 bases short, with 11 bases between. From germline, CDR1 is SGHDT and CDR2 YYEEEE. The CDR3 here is CASSHSQGTEAFF. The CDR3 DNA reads TGTGCCAGCAGCCACTCACAGGGCACTGAAGCTTTCTTT. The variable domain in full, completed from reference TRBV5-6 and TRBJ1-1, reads DAGVTQSPTHLIKTRGQQVTLRCSPKSGHDTVSWYQQALGQGPQFIFQYYEEEERQRGNFPDRFSGHQFPNYSSELNVNALLLGDSALYLCASSHSQGTEAFFGQGTRLTVV.

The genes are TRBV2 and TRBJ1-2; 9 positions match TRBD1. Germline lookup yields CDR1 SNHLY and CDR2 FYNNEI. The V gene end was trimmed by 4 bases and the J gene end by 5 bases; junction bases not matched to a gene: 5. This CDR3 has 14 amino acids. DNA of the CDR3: TGTGCCAGCAGTGGGGGACAGGGAGGGTATGGCTACACCTTC. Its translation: CASSGGQGGYGYTF.

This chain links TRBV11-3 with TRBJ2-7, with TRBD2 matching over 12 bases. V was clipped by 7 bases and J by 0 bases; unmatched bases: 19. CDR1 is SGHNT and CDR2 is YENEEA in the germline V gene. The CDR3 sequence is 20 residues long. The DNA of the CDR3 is TGTGCCAGCAATTTCCCCCCCCGGTCGACTAGCGGGAGAGCCTCCTACGAGCAGTACTTC. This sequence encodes CASNFPPRSTSGRASYEQYF.

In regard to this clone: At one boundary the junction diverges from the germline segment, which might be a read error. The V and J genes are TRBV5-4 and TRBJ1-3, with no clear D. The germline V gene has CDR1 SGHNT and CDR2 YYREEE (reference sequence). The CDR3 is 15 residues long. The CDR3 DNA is TGTGCCAGCAGCTTGGATCAGAGCTCTCGAAACACCATATATTTT. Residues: CASSLDQSSRNTIYF.

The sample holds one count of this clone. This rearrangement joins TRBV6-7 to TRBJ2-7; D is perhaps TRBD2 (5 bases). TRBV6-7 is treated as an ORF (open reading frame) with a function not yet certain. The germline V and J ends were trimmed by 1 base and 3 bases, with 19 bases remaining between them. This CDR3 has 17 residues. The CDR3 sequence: CASSYYSPDGVYYEQYF. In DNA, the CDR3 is TGTGCCAGCAGTTACTACTCCCCCGACGGGGTTTACTACGAGCAGTACTTC.

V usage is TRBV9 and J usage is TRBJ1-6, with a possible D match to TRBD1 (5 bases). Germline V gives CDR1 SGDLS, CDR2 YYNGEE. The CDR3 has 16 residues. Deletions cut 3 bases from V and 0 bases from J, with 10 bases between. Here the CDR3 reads CASSEMGGSYNSPLHF. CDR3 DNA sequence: TGTGCCAGCAGCGAGATGGGGGGCTCCTATAATTCACCCCTCCACTTT.

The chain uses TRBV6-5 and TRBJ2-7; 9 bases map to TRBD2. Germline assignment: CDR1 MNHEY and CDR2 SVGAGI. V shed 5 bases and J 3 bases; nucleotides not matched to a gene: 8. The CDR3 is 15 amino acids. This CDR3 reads CASSPLAGSHYEQYF. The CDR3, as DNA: TGTGCCAGCAGTCCCCTAGCGGGGTCCCACTACGAGCAGTACTTC.

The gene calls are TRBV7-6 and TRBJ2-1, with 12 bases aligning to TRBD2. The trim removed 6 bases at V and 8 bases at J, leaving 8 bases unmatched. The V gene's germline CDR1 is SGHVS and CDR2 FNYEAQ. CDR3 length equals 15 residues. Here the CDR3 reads CASSLAGGTTHEQFF. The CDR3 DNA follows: TGTGCCAGCAGTCTAGCGGGGGGGACCACCCATGAGCAGTTCTTC.

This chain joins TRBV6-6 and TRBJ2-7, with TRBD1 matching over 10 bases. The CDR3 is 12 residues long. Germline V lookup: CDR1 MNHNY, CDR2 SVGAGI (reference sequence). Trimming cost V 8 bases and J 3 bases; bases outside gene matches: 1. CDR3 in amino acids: CASGDRGYEQYF. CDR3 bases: TGTGCCAGCGGGGACAGGGGCTACGAGCAGTACTTC.

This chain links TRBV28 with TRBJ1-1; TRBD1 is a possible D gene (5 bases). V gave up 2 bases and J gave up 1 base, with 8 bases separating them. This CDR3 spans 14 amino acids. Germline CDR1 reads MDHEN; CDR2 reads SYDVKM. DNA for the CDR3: TGTGCCAGCAGTTTACGACAGAGGAACACTGAAGCTTTCTTT. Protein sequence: CASSLRQRNTEAFF. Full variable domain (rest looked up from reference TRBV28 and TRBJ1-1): DVKVTQSSRYLVKRTGEKVFLECVQDMDHENMFWYRQDPGLGLRLIYFSYDVKMKEKGDIPEGYSVSREKKERFSLILESASTNQTSMYLCASSLRQRNTEAFFGQGTRLTVV.

CDR3 sequence reads: CASSQTGKGYTF. The CDR3 DNA sequence: TGTGCCAGCAGTCAGACAGGGAAAGGCTACACCTTC. J is TRBJ1-2 and V is TRBV2; 7 bases map to TRBD1. The CDR3 is made up of 12 amino acids. CDR1 and CDR2 (germline): SNHLY, FYNNEI. V was clipped by 5 bases and J by 8 bases; unmatched bases: 5.

Written as DNA, the CDR3 is TGTGCCAGCAGCGCTGGACAGGGCTTCTACGAGCAGTACTTC. Translated: CASSAGQGFYEQYF. The chain has TRBV11-3 and TRBJ2-7; TRBD1 agrees at 8 bases. V shed 5 bases and J 3 bases; nucleotides not matched to a gene: 6. Germline V lookup: CDR1 SGHNT, CDR2 YENEEA. This CDR3 comprises 14 residues. The whole variable domain, remainder taken from reference TRBV11-3 and TRBJ2-7, is EAGVVQSPRYKIIEKKQPVAFWCNPISGHNTLYWYLQNLGQGPELLIRYENEEAVDDSQLPKDRFSAERLKGVDSTLKIQPAELGDSAVYLCASSAGQGFYEQYFGPGTRLTVT.

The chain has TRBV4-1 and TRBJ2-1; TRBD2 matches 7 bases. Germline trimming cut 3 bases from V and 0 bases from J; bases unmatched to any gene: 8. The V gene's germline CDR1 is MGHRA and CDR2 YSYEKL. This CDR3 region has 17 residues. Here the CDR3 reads CASSQAPGLSSYNEQFF. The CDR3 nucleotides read TGCGCCAGCAGCCAGGCACCGGGACTAAGCTCCTACAATGAGCAGTTCTTC.

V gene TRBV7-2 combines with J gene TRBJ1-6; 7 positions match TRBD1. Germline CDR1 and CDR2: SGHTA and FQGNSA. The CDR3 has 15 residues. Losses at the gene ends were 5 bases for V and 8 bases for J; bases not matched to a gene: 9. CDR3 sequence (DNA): TGTGCCAGCAGCCCCCCGACAGGGAGTTATTCACCCCTCCACTTT. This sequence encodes CASSPPTGSYSPLHF.